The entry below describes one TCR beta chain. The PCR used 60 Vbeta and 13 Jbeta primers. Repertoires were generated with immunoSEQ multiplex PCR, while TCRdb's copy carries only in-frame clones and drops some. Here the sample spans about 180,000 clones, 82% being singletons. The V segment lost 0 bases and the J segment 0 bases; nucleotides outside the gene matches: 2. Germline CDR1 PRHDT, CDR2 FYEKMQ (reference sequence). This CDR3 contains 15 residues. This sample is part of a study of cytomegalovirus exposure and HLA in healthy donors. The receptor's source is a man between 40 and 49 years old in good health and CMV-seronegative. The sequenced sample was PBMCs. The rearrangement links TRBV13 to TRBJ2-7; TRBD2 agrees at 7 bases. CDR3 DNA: TGTGCCAGCAGCTTAGGACTAGCGTTCTCCTACGAGCAGTACTTC. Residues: CASSLGLAFSYEQYF.